This record covers a single TCR beta chain. Its antigen remains unidentified. Within one base of it there is no much larger clone, and no base qualities were kept. Other DNA sequences within the sample encode an identical CDR3. A single peripheral blood draw of around 0.11 L on average was collected from each donor into heparinised tubes. Using a panel that included CD45RO, CCR7, CD25, CD127, CD95 and CD27, naive, central memory, regulatory and stem cell-like memory CD4+ T cells were sorted on a BD FACSAria II. A purity above 98% was achieved for all sorted populations. Right away, PBMCs were isolated by Lymphoprep density gradient centrifugation and were stained directly, with no culture step. So that batch effects would be minimized, each experiment stained and sorted samples in pairs, pairing one healthy donor with one patient. The data stem from a study of beta chain features in type 1 diabetes (dated by TCRdb to 2016 to 2018). Study-level background: Mean age, gender distribution, total cell number and subset yield did not differ between patients and healthy donors. Across all samples, around 99 million sorted cells were examined, and cell number per subset correlated strongly with RNA yield. The study compared TCRB repertoires of sorted circulating CD4+ T cell subsets between recently diagnosed type 1 diabetes patients and matched healthy donors. Regulatory and stem cell-like memory subsets were isolated from only 8 patients and 8 healthy donors, whereas naive and central memory subsets came from all 30 or so donors.

All of the isolated RNA was reverse transcribed with the High Capacity cDNA Reverse Transcription Kit, so expressed TCRB transcripts were sequenced. Deep immunoSEQ sequencing was performed on naive, central memory and regulatory T cell samples, with an average of about 3.6 million total reads per sample. Sorted cells were lysed in RLT buffer and RNA was extracted with DNase-treated RNeasy Micro or Mini kits, depending on cell number. Each cell subset was processed separately to prevent cross-contamination, with patient and healthy donor samples processed together. TCRB sequences were amplified from cDNA with the immunoSEQ multiplex PCR, producing 87-bp fragments spanning the CDR3 region. Sequencing of the amplicons was performed on the Illumina HiSeq platform. As for the original processing: Synthetic template baselines were used to correct PCR bias computationally, reads within Hamming distance 2 were collapsed together, and singletons that could not be merged were discarded. Reads were aligned to IMGT to assign V, D and J genes, CDR3 length, and insertions or deletions at six rearrangement sites. Within each subset, clonotype counts were normalized to sorted cell number, after which true diversity and Gini coefficients were computed with the tcR R package. The overlap coefficient, calculated on TCRB nucleotide sequences, was used to quantify repertoire sharing. As a proxy for the pre-selection repertoire, out-of-frame TCRB sequences from naive cells were analyzed. TCRdb obtained this table from immuneACCESS and retained in-frame rearrangements with V and J assigned. These tables miss some clones; where compared with another copy, unresolved V genes account for less than half of the shortfall, and the remainder is unexplained. The DNA was the basis for D and trimming; V, J and clone size are from that table. For this sample the table gives under 850,000 clones, of which 10% to 15% were detected only once. Roughly 0.022% of the sample comes from the top ten.

Here is what the overall study found, with its caveats: Fewer insertions and more nucleotide deletions at VDJ recombination sites were observed in patients with type 1 diabetes, implying thymic rearrangement abnormalities. Because cDNA was sequenced instead of genomic DNA, highly expressing activated cells could be over-represented, though the groups showed no difference in activation or CD3 levels. The naive, central memory and regulatory TCRB repertoires appeared to resemble one another more closely among patients than among healthy donors. Shorter templates might have been favored by PCR, but patient and control samples were amplified and corrected together, so both groups would have been affected equally by any skew. In all four CD4+ subsets, TCRB CDR3 length was moderately but significantly shorter in type 1 diabetes patients. Because small numbers of individuals were included in the HLA sub-analyses, any influence of HLA type on TCRB rearrangement was left unresolved.

Sequences were obtained from naive CD4+ T cells from blood. In the paper's terms, the cell subset or site label means: true naive CD4+ T cells. This sequence was found in a man between 18 and 35 years old with type 1 diabetes.

In nucleotide form, the sequence is TGTGCCAGCAGCTTAGGGCAGCAAGAGACCCAGTACTTC. Translation gives CASSLGQQETQYF. The chain links TRBV7-9 with TRBJ2-5; the D gene cannot be resolved reliably. CDR1 and CDR2, looked up from the germline V gene (reference sequence), are SEHNR and FQNEAQ. V is pared back by 1 base and J by 2 bases, with 5 bases lying between the germline termini. CDR3 length: 13 amino acids, cysteine to phenylalanine. The CDR3 DNA has 39 bases and is translated from base 1. This CDR3, with the reference TRBV7-9 and TRBJ2-5 proteins standing in past its ends, gives the full variable domain DTGVSQNPRHKITKRGQNVTFRCDPISEHNRLYWYRQTLGQGPEFLTYFQNEAQLEKSRLLSDRFSAERPKGSFSTLEIQRTEQGDSAMYLCASSLGQQETQYFGPGTRLLVL.